This TCR beta chain stems from a study of T cell responses to AZD1222 COVID-19 vaccine. On this clone: Antigen unknown.

Overall study results and limits: Donors were chiefly white British, with a greater number of females, and clonal diversity was perhaps underestimated. Only 5 to 7 AZD1222 recipients were seropositive at baseline. Nearly half of the spike-specific TCRs reportedly recognize variant regions that carry no mutations. When two AZD1222 doses had been given, Spike-specific TCR breadth and depth rose.

TCRdb's copy holds only in-frame clones and misses some; the assay was immunoSEQ multiplex PCR. The sample includes 130,000 to 150,000 clones, 85% to 95% of them seen just once. This specimen was peripheral blood, taken on day 0 of MenACWY control vaccination. The receptor was isolated from an adult in good health.

CDR3 DNA sequence: TGTGCCAGCAGGGTGGGGACTGAAGCTTTCTTT. This encodes CASRVGTEAFF. The chain employs TRBV12-3 or TRBV12-4 and TRBJ1-1; D gene unclear. V gave up 6 bases and J gave up 5 bases, with 7 bases separating them. This CDR3 contains 11 residues.